This T cell receptor (beta chain) derives from a study of blood T cell repertoires in COVID-19. The ends lost 3 bases at V and 8 bases at J; junction bases unmatched: 12. The CDR3 is 16 amino acids. The germline V gene has CDR1 KGHSH and CDR2 LQKENI. The authors' processing: Amplification with reference gene primers provided the estimates of nucleated cell counts. The data were produced by immunoSEQ multiplex PCR, yet TCRdb's version contains in-frame clones alone and is incomplete. D and trimming come from the DNA, and the V and J calls and clone size come from that table. In the table there are around 300,000 clones, approximately 89% of which are singletons.

This receptor was taken from a woman in her twenties or thirties with COVID-19, enrolled during active disease. Sequencing input: peripheral blood. The rearrangement joins TRBV18 to TRBJ1-4; 7 bases line up with TRBD1. Written as DNA, the CDR3 is TGTGCCAGCTCACCGGGTCGGGAGACAGGGTTGGAAAAACTGTTTTTT. This gives the protein CASSPGRETGLEKLFF.